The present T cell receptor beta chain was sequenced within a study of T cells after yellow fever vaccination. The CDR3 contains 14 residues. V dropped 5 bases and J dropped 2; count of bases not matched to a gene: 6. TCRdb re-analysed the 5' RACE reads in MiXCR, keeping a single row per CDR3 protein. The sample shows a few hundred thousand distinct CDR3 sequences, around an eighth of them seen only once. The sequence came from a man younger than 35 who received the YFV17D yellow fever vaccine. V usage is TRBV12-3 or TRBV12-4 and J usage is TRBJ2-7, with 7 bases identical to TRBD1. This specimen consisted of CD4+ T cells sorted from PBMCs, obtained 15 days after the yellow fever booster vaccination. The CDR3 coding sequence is TGTGCCAGCAGTCAGGGACAGTTCGCCTACGAGCAGTACTTC. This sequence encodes CASSQGQFAYEQYF.